This T cell receptor beta chain comes out of a study of shared clonotypes between healthy human individuals. Study results and limitations: Across subsets, estimated richness was generally greater for naive than for memory populations.

As defined, naive CD8 cells were CD45RO-negative and positively selected for CCR7, with terminally differentiated effector memory CD45RA+ cells excluded. Among the donors, all were Caucasian adults who lived in Nashville, Tennessee. Comment on this clone: What it recognizes is unknown.

The authors distributed each subset's genomic DNA evenly over several immunoSEQ plates. The DNA input per sorted-subset replicate PCR was approximately 210 ng, corresponding to some 30,000 T cell genomes. Sequencing was performed with immunoSEQ multiplex PCR; in TCRdb, only in-frame clones are kept and a portion is missing. The repertoire holds around 1,900,000 clones, with around 93% as singletons. The CDR3 is made up of 14 amino acids. In germline, CDR1 is MNHNS, CDR2 SASEGT. V was trimmed by 7 bases and J by 6 bases, leaving 19 bases between them. This receptor was obtained from a man younger than 30 in good health. Some clones in this sample may be carry-over from other donors' samples. The J gene is TRBJ2-7, the V gene TRBV6-1; perhaps TRBD1 as D (7 bases). The sample comprised naive CD8+ T cells from PBMCs. The CDR3 region is CASIDWARGAEQYF. CDR3 bases: TGTGCCAGCATAGATTGGGCCAGGGGGGCCGAGCAGTACTTC.